This note documents a single T cell receptor (beta chain) sequence. Its specificity is not known. Germline loops: CDR1 MNHEY, CDR2 SMNVEV (reference sequence). The CDR3 has 14 residues. V shed 4 bases and J 4 bases; nucleotides not matched to a gene: 3. Thawed unstimulated PBMCs were FACS-sorted by CD3, CD4 and CD8 into two populations. Data came from immunoSEQ multiplex PCR; TCRdb stores just in-frame clones and leaves some out. The sample lists over 70,000 clones; approximately 80% were seen once. The sample is drawn from a study of T cell clones after liver transplantation. Background on the study: TCRbeta sequencing after a pre-transplant mixed lymphocyte reaction identified graft-donor-reactive clones, later tracked in post-transplant blood. Study outcomes and limitations: Small, mixed patient groups and varying post-transplant times limit these conclusions.

Sample: CD4+ T cells from blood, taken 12 months after liver transplant. The genes are TRBV27 and TRBJ1-5; TRBD1 aligns across 8 bases. The TCR comes from a human patient who received a liver transplant. Some T cells may have come from the graft donor. Here the CDR3 DNA reads TGTGCCAGCAGTTGGACAGGGTTTAATCAGCCCCAGCATTTT. Translating gives CASSWTGFNQPQHF.